This T cell receptor beta chain came from a study of CD8 T cells in Susac syndrome. Whole-study findings and limits: The study admitted that it had a relatively small number of individuals in its TCR sequencing and HLA analysis.

Reverse transcription of roughly 0.45 to 1 ug RNA used random hexamers. Amplification of TCR beta CDR3 by immunoSEQ multiplex PCR spanned 54 Vbeta and 13 Jbeta. From the immunoSEQ multiplex PCR reads, TCRdb called clonotypes with MiXCR, one entry per CDR3 protein. The data hold 150,000 to 200,000 distinct CDR3 sequences, with roughly 92% observed a single time. Notes on this clonotype: What it binds is unknown.

The germline V gene encodes CDR1 SNHLY and CDR2 FYNNEI. V lost 5 bases, J lost 5 bases, and 7 bases stayed unmatched. CDR3 length: 14 amino acids. The multiple sclerosis control group consisted of treatment-naive patients whose relapsing-remitting disease, which was either stable or active, fulfilled revised McDonald criteria. FACS was used to enrich TEMRA cells, whereas the CD8+ and CD4+ T cells were obtained by negative isolation. The TCR sequence derives from a human donor with multiple sclerosis. The sequencing sample was made of CD4+ T cells from PBMCs. The rearrangement uses TRBV2 and TRBJ1-1; 8 bases fit TRBD1. CDR3 amino acids: CASSFGQGWTEAFF. In DNA, the CDR3 is TGTGCCAGCAGTTTCGGACAGGGCTGGACTGAAGCTTTCTTT.